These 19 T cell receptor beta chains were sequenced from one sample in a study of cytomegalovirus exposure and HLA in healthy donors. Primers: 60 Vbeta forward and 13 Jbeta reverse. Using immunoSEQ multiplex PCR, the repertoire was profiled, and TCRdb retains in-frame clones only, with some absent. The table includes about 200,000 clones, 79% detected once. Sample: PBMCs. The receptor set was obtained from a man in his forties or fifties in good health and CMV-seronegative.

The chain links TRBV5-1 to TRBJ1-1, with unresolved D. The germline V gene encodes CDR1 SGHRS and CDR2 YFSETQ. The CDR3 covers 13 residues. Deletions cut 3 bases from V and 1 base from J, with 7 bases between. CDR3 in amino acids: CASSSPGNTEAFF. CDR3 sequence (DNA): TGCGCCAGCAGCTCTCCAGGGAACACTGAAGCTTTCTTT.

The CDR3 DNA sequence: TGTGCCAGCAGCGCCGGACAGGGTTACGATACGCAGTATTTT. It specifies CASSAGQGYDTQYF. The chain links TRBV5-5 to TRBJ2-3; 8 nucleotides line up with TRBD1. The CDR3 runs 14 residues. CDR1 is SGHKS and CDR2 is YYEKEE in the germline V gene (reference sequence). After removal of 4 bases from V and 6 bases from J, the junction contained 7 bases not matched to a gene.

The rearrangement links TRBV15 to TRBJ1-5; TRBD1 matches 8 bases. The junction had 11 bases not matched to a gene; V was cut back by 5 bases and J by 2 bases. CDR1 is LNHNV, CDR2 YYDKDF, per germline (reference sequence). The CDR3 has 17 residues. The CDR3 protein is CATSPGGRGRGNQPQHF. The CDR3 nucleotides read TGTGCCACCAGCCCCGGGGGCAGGGGGCGAGGCAATCAGCCCCAGCATTTT.

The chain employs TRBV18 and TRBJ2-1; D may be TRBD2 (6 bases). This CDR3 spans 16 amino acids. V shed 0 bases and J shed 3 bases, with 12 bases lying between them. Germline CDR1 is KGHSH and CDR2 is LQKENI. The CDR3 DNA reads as TGTGCCAGCTCACCACCAGAGGGAGGAGGCTACAATGAGCAGTTCTTC. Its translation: CASSPPEGGGYNEQFF.

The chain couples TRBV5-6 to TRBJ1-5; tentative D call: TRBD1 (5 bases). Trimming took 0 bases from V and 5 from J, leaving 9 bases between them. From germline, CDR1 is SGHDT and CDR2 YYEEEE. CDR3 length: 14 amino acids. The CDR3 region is CASSLGWGDQPQHF. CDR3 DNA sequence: TGTGCCAGCAGCTTGGGTTGGGGCGATCAGCCCCAGCATTTT. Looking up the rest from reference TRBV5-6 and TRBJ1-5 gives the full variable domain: DAGVTQSPTHLIKTRGQQVTLRCSPKSGHDTVSWYQQALGQGPQFIFQYYEEEERQRGNFPDRFSGHQFPNYSSELNVNALLLGDSALYLCASSLGWGDQPQHFGDGTRLSIL.

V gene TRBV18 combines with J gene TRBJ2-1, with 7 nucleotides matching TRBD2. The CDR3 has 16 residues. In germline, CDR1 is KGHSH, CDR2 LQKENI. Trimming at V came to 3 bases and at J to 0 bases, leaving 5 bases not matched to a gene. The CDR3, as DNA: TGTGCCAGCTCACCGTGGCGGGAGAACTCCTACAATGAGCAGTTCTTC. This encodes CASSPWRENSYNEQFF. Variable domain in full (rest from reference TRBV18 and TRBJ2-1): NAGVMQNPRHLVRRRGQEARLRCSPMKGHSHVYWYRQLPEEGLKFMVYLQKENIIDESGMPKERFSAEFPKEGPSILRIQQVVRGDSAAYFCASSPWRENSYNEQFFGPGTRLTVL.

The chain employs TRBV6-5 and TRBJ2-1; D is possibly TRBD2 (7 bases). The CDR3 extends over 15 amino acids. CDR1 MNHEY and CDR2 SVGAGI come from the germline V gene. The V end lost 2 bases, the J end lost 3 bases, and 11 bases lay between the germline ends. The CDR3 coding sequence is TGTGCCAGCAGTTACCGGGGGGCCAACTACAATGAGCAGTTCTTC. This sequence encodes CASSYRGANYNEQFF.

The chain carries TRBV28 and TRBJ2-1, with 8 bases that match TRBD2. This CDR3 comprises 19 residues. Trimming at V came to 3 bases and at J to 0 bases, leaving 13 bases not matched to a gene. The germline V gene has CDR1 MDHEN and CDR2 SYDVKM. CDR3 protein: CASSLTLAETILSYNEQFF. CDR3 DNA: TGTGCCAGCAGTTTGACACTAGCGGAGACAATCCTCTCCTACAATGAGCAGTTCTTC.

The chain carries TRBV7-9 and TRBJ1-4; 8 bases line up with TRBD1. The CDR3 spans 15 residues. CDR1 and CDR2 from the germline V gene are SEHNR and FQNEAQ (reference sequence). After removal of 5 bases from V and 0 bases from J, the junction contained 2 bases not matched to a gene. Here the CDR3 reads CASSGTGTTNEKLFF. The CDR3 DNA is TGTGCCAGCAGCGGGACAGGTACAACTAATGAAAAACTGTTTTTT.

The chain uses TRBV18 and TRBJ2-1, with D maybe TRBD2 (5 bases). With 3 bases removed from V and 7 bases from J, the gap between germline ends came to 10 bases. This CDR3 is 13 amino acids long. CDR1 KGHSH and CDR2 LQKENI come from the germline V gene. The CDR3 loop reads CASSPSGGNEQFF. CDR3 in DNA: TGTGCCAGCTCACCGTCGGGCGGGAATGAGCAGTTCTTC.

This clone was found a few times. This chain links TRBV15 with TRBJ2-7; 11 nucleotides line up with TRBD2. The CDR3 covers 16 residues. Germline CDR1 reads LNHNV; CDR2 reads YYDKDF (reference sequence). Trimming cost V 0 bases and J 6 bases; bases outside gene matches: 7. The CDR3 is CATSRDRTSGSSEQYF. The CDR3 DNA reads TGTGCCACCAGCAGAGATCGCACTAGCGGGAGCTCCGAGCAGTACTTC.

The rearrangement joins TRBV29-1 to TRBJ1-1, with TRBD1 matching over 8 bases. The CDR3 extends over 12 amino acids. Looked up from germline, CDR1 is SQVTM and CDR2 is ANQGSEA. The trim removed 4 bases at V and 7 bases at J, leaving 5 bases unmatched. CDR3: CSVGETGVEAFF. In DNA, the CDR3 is TGCAGCGTTGGAGAGACAGGGGTTGAAGCTTTCTTT. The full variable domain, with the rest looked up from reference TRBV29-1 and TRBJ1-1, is SAVISQKPSRDICQRGTSLTIQCQVDSQVTMMFWYRQQPGQSLTLIATANQGSEATYESGFVIDKFPISRPNLTFSTLTVSNMSPEDSSIYLCSVGETGVEAFFGQGTRLTVV.

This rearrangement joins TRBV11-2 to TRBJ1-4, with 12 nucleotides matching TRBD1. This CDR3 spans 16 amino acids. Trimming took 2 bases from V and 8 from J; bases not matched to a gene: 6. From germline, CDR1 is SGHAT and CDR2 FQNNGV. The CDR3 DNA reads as TGTGCCAGCAGCTTAATCCGGGACAGGGGGCGCGAAAAACTGTTTTTT. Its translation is CASSLIRDRGREKLFF. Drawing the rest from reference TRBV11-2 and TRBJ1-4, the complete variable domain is EAGVAQSPRYKIIEKRQSVAFWCNPISGHATLYWYQQILGQGPKLLIQFQNNGVVDDSQLPKDRFSAERLKGVDSTLKIQPAKLEDSAVYLCASSLIRDRGREKLFFGSGTQLSVL.

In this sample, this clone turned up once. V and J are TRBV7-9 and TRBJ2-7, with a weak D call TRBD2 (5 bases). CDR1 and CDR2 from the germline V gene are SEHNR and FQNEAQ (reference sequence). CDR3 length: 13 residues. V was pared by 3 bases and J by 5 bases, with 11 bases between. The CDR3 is CASSFSSANEQYF. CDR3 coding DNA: TGTGCCAGCAGCTTCAGTAGCGCGAACGAGCAGTACTTC.

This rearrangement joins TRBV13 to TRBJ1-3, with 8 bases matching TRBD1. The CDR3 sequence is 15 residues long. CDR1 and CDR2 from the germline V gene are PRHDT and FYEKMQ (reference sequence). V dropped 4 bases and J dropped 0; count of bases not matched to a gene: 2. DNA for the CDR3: TGTGCCAGCAGCTCCAGGGGGCCCTCTGGAAACACCATATATTTT. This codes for CASSSRGPSGNTIYF. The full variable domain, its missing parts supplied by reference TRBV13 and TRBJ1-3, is AAGVIQSPRHLIKEKRETATLKCYPIPRHDTVYWYQQGPGQDPQFLISFYEKMQSDKGSIPDRFSAQQFSDYHSELNMSSLELGDSALYFCASSSRGPSGNTIYFGEGSWLTVV.

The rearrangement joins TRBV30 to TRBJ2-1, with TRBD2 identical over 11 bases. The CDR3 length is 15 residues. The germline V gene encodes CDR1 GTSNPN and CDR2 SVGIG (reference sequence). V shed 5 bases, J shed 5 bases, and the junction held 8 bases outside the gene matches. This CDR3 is CAWRTLAGADNEQFF. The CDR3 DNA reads TGTGCCTGGCGGACACTAGCGGGAGCGGACAATGAGCAGTTCTTC.

Written as DNA, the CDR3 is TGTGCCAGCACCAATGGACAGGAGCTCTCTGGAAACACCATATATTTT. It codes for CASTNGQELSGNTIYF. The chain employs TRBV28 and TRBJ1-3, with 7 positions matching TRBD1. Trimming at V came to 7 bases and at J to 0 bases, leaving 9 bases not matched to a gene. The CDR3 totals 16 residues. The germline CDR1 and CDR2 sequences are MDHEN and SYDVKM.

CDR3 in DNA: TGTGCCAGCAGCACCCGTGGGGCGGGGGAGACCCAGTACTTC. This translates into CASSTRGAGETQYF. The chain employs TRBV7-9 and TRBJ2-5; D might be TRBD2 (6 bases). Germline V gene sequence: CDR1 SEHNR, CDR2 FQNEAQ (reference sequence). The CDR3 is made up of 14 amino acids. Trimming shortened V by 5 bases and J by 5 bases, and 15 bases separated the two germline ends.

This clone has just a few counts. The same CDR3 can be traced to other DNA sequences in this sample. The DNA for the CDR3 is TGCGCCAGCAGCTTGGGACAGGCAAACTATGGCTACACCTTC. Translated, it gives CASSLGQANYGYTF. The rearrangement links TRBV5-1 to TRBJ1-2, with D possibly matching TRBD1 (6 bases). CDR1 is SGHRS and CDR2 is YFSETQ in the germline V gene. The CDR3 length is 14 residues. V lost 0 bases, J lost 2 bases, and 8 bases lay in between. The full variable domain, completed using reference TRBV5-1 and TRBJ1-2, is KAGVTQTPRYLIKTRGQQVTLSCSPISGHRSVSWYQQTPGQGLQFLFEYFSETQRNKGNFPGRFSGRQFSNSRSEMNVSTLELGDSALYLCASSLGQANYGYTFGSGTRLTVV.